This TCR beta chain was identified in a study of OX40 agonist ivuxolimab in advanced cancers. At the level of the study: With a range of roughly 20 to 85, age averaged approximately 54 years, and more than 75% were male. The study, taken as a whole, reports: There were, on average, more expanded clones in CD8+ T cells than in CD4+. Among the lowest peripheral clonal expansion occurred in 0.1-3.0 mg/kg partial responders. CD4+ and CD8+ blood T cells expanded clonally by week 6 at 0.1 to 3.0 mg/kg.

Notes on this clone: Its antigen is still unknown.

Some clones are missing from TCRdb's copy, which holds only in-frame ones; the method was immunoSEQ multiplex PCR. Among approximately 20,000 clones listed, about three quarters were seen once. V lost 4 bases to trimming and J lost 0 bases, with 6 bases between them. The V gene's germline CDR1 is MNHNY and CDR2 SVGAGI (reference sequence). The CDR3 spans 14 residues. This sequence joins TRBV6-6 and TRBJ2-2; no reliable D call. The source was CD4+ or CD8+ T cells sorted from blood, collected in a trial of the OX40 agonist ivuxolimab. The clonotype was recovered from an adult with an advanced solid tumor such as melanoma, head and neck, liver or kidney cancer. CDR3 nucleotides: TGTGCCAGCAGTTTCCTCACGAACACCGGGGAGCTGTTTTTT. Translation gives CASSFLTNTGELFF.